This passage covers 29 T cell receptor beta chains from one sample sequenced in a study of OX40 agonist ivuxolimab in advanced cancers. Libraries were prepared by immunoSEQ multiplex PCR; TCRdb keeps only in-frame clonotypes and omits some of them. The repertoire holds some 60,000 clones, with 87% as singletons. Material: CD4+ or CD8+ T cells sorted from blood, obtained in a trial of the OX40 agonist ivuxolimab. These receptors were taken from an adult with an advanced solid tumor such as melanoma, head and neck, liver or kidney cancer.

V gene TRBV6-1 combines with J gene TRBJ2-5, with TRBD2 matching 7 bases. The DNA end is more similar to TRBJ2-7, so the J call may be wrong. The CDR3 extends over 13 amino acids. The germline V gene encodes CDR1 MNHNS and CDR2 SASEGT. CDR3 DNA sequence: TGTGCCAGCAGTGAGGGGGGGGCCTACGAGCAGTACTTC. Protein: CASSEGGAYEQYF.

Concerning this clone itself: A read error may produce the germline difference seen at one junction end. J is TRBJ2-7 and V is TRBV18, with a tentative D call TRBD2 (5 bases). CDR1 is KGHSH, CDR2 LQKENI, per germline. The CDR3 is made up of 12 amino acids. The CDR3, as DNA: TGTGCCAGCTCCCCACGGGACTACGAGCAGTACTTC. Amino acid sequence: CASSPRDYEQYF.

This chain links TRBV9 with TRBJ2-1; tentatively, D is TRBD2 (5 bases). Per germline, CDR1 SGDLS and CDR2 YYNGEE. Trimming pared 3 bases from V and 5 bases from J, leaving 12 bases between. This CDR3 contains 14 residues. The CDR3 nucleotides are TGTGCCAGCAGCGCCTGGACGGGGAACAATGAGCAGTTCTTC. It is translated as CASSAWTGNNEQFF.

The V and J genes are TRBV19 and TRBJ2-2; 8 nucleotides align to TRBD1. This CDR3 contains 15 residues. Germline-derived CDR1 and CDR2 are LNHDA and SQIVND (reference sequence). V lost 4 bases to trimming and J lost 5 bases; unmatched junction nucleotides: 6. CDR3 sequence reads: CASSTGQGITGELFF. The CDR3 nucleotides read TGTGCCAGTAGTACAGGACAGGGTATTACCGGGGAGCTGTTTTTT.

V gene TRBV29-1 combines with J gene TRBJ2-1; 9 positions match TRBD2. Germline V gene sequence: CDR1 SQVTM, CDR2 ANQGSEA. V dropped 4 bases and J dropped 0; count of bases not matched to a gene: 13. The CDR3 sequence is 18 residues long. The CDR3 region is CSVVKNPTSGGSYNEQFF. The CDR3 DNA reads as TGCAGCGTTGTAAAGAACCCGACTAGCGGAGGCTCCTACAATGAGCAGTTCTTC.

The chain recombines TRBV18 with TRBJ1-5; the D gene is possibly TRBD1 (5 bases). Per the germline V gene, CDR1 is KGHSH and CDR2 is LQKENI. This CDR3 is 15 amino acids long. The V and J ends lost 4 bases and 1 base respectively, with 11 bases between them. Here the CDR3 DNA reads TGTGCCAGCTCACAAGGGACCCACAGCAATCAGCCCCAGCATTTT. Protein: CASSQGTHSNQPQHF.

This sequence joins TRBV28 and TRBJ1-1; weak D call: TRBD1 (6 bases). CDR1 and CDR2 from the germline V gene are MDHEN and SYDVKM. Trimming pared 2 bases from V and 2 bases from J, leaving 12 bases between. The CDR3 is 15 residues long. The CDR3, as DNA: TGTGCCAGCAGTTTAATTCCGGGACACAACACTGAAGCTTTCTTT. It codes for CASSLIPGHNTEAFF.

CDR3 in amino acids: CASSRRDGSYNEQFF. The CDR3 nucleotides read TGTGCCAGCAGCCGGAGGGACGGATCGTACAATGAGCAGTTCTTC. This sequence joins TRBV16 and TRBJ2-1, with a tentative D call TRBD2 (6 bases). The CDR3 consists of 15 residues. Trimming took off 4 bases at V and 4 bases at J, with 14 bases between the two ends. CDR1 and CDR2 from the germline V gene are KGHSY and FQNENV.

J is TRBJ2-1 and V is TRBV29-1; 7 positions match TRBD2. CDR1 and CDR2 from the germline V gene are SQVTM and ANQGSEA. With V trimmed by 5 bases and J by 7 bases, 8 bases remained unmatched. The CDR3 runs to 13 residues. For the CDR3, the DNA is TGCAGCGTTCCGAGCGGGATCCTAAATGAGCAGTTCTTC. Protein sequence: CSVPSGILNEQFF.

This chain joins TRBV28 and TRBJ1-5; D is unresolved. The CDR3 has 15 residues. Germline V gene sequence: CDR1 MDHEN, CDR2 SYDVKM. Between the trimmed V and J ends, which lost 6 bases and 4 bases, there was a span of 16 bases. CDR3 protein: CASRAGSLNNQPQHF. CDR3 DNA sequence: TGTGCCAGCAGAGCCGGGTCCCTTAATAATCAGCCCCAGCATTTT.

The chain employs TRBV5-1 and TRBJ2-2, with 10 bases that match TRBD2. V dropped 0 bases and J dropped 6; count of bases not matched to a gene: 2. Germline V gives CDR1 SGHRS, CDR2 YFSETQ. There are 15 residues in the CDR3. CDR3 nucleotide sequence: TGCGCCAGCAGCTTGGAGCGGGAGGGGGCCGGGGAGCTGTTTTTT. Translated, it gives CASSLEREGAGELFF.

The V call is TRBV28, the J call TRBJ2-1, with 11 bases that match TRBD2. Trimming at V came to 2 bases and at J to 7 bases, leaving 7 bases not matched to a gene. The germline V gene encodes CDR1 MDHEN and CDR2 SYDVKM. CDR3 size: 16 residues. CDR3 DNA: TGTGCCAGCAGTTTACACACTAGCGGGAGAGGAAATGAGCAGTTCTTC. It yields the protein CASSLHTSGRGNEQFF.

Details on this clone: One end of the junction varies from germline; a read error may be responsible. J is TRBJ1-1 and V is TRBV7-7; D possibly corresponds to TRBD1 (5 bases). Germline CDR1 and CDR2: SSHAT and FNYEAQ (reference sequence). This CDR3 has 13 residues. The CDR3 DNA follows: TGTGCTAGCAGCAGGACAAGGAACACTGAAGCTTTCTTT. Protein sequence: CASSRTRNTEAFF.

The gene calls are TRBV28 and TRBJ2-7; tentatively, D is TRBD2 (5 bases). The length of the CDR3 is 11 residues. CDR1 is MDHEN and CDR2 is SYDVKM in the germline V gene. The CDR3 is CSASGSYEQYF. The CDR3 nucleotides are TGTTCCGCGAGCGGCTCCTACGAGCAGTACTTC.

The chain links TRBV5-1 to TRBJ2-7; maybe TRBD1 (6 bases). Trimming shortened V by 4 bases and J by 4 bases, and 15 bases separated the two germline ends. This CDR3 is 14 amino acids long. Germline-derived CDR1 and CDR2 are SGHRS and YFSETQ. CDR3 DNA sequence: TGCGCCAGCAGCACGGACAGTTATACTTACGAGCAGTACTTC. Its protein is CASSTDSYTYEQYF.

This clone has only a few counts. The gene calls are TRBV7-3 and TRBJ2-3; D gene ambiguous. The V gene's germline CDR1 is SGHTA and CDR2 FQGTGA. The CDR3 is 13 residues long. The V end was cut by 9 bases, the J end by 2 bases, with 12 bases between. The chain's CDR3 is CASQAGPTDTQYF. The CDR3 DNA follows: TGTGCCAGTCAAGCCGGGCCCACAGATACGCAGTATTTT.

The chain couples TRBV6-5 to TRBJ2-5; D may be TRBD1 or TRBD2 (5 bases each). The J call is in doubt because the DNA end fits TRBJ2-7 better. From germline, CDR1 is MNHEY and CDR2 SVGAGI. CDR3 length: 13 residues. CDR3 coding DNA: TGTGCCAGCAGTCGGGACCCTGACTACGAGCAGTACTTC. Translated, it gives CASSRDPDYEQYF.

This sequence joins TRBV19 and TRBJ1-1, with a possible D match to TRBD1 (5 bases). Germline CDR1 is LNHDA and CDR2 is SQIVND (reference sequence). The ends were cut back, 4 bases at V and 0 bases at J, with 15 bases in the middle. The CDR3 spans 16 residues. The CDR3 bases are TGTGCCAGTAGTACCAAAACTACAGGCATGAACACTGAAGCTTTCTTT. Residues: CASSTKTTGMNTEAFF.

This chain connects TRBV7-3 to TRBJ1-5; no reliable D call. The germline V gene encodes CDR1 SGHTA and CDR2 FQGTGA. The germline V and J ends were trimmed by 2 bases and 4 bases, with 6 bases remaining between them. The CDR3 runs 13 residues. Here the CDR3 DNA reads TGTGCCAGCAGCTTAGTTAGAAATCAGCCCCAGCATTTT. Protein: CASSLVRNQPQHF. The full variable domain, with the rest looked up from reference TRBV7-3 and TRBJ1-5, is GAGVSQTPSNKVTEKGKYVELRCDPISGHTALYWYRQSLGQGPEFLIYFQGTGAADDSGLPNDRFFAVRPEGSVSTLKIQRTERGDSAVYLCASSLVRNQPQHFGDGTRLSIL.

The chain links TRBV27 to TRBJ2-4, with TRBD1 matching 10 bases. The CDR3 extends over 16 amino acids. Per germline, CDR1 MNHEY and CDR2 SMNVEV (reference sequence). V trimming: 5 bases; J trimming: 0 bases; junction bases outside the gene matches: 4. This chain's CDR3 is CASSHGDRGAKNIQYF. The CDR3 nucleotides are TGTGCCAGCAGTCATGGGGACAGGGGAGCCAAAAACATTCAGTACTTC.

CDR3 sequence reads: CASRAIPGVNEQFF. CDR3 coding DNA: TGTGCCAGTAGGGCCATCCCGGGTGTAAATGAGCAGTTCTTC. The chain is built from TRBV19 and TRBJ2-1; D is ambiguous. The germline V and J ends were trimmed by 6 bases and 7 bases, with 16 bases remaining between them. Germline V gives CDR1 LNHDA, CDR2 SQIVND (reference sequence). The CDR3 totals 14 residues.

The genes are TRBV7-8 and TRBJ2-7; tentatively, D is TRBD1 or TRBD2 (7 bases each). The germline V and J ends were trimmed by 5 bases and 2 bases, with 16 bases remaining between them. Germline values: CDR1 SGHVS, CDR2 FQNEAQ. CDR3 length equals 15 residues. The chain's CDR3 is CASSPQQGTTYEQYF. CDR3 sequence (DNA): TGTGCCAGCAGCCCCCAACAGGGGACTACCTACGAGCAGTACTTC.

The V and J genes are TRBV6-5 and TRBJ2-2; no clear D. Germline loops: CDR1 MNHEY, CDR2 SVGAGI. The CDR3 loop spans 12 amino acids. The V and J ends lost 2 bases and 5 bases respectively, with 3 bases between them. The CDR3 DNA sequence: TGTGCCAGCAGTTACCAGACCGGGGAGCTGTTTTTT. Translation gives CASSYQTGELFF.

This sequence joins TRBV28 and TRBJ1-1, with unresolved D. The CDR3 is 11 residues long. Trimming removed 3 bases at V and 12 bases at J, with 11 bases between. Germline-derived CDR1 and CDR2 are MDHEN and SYDVKM. CDR3 DNA sequence: TGTGCCAGCAGTTTTTCCTCACAGTCTTTCTTT. Amino acids: CASSFSSQSFF.

This clone was observed a handful of times. The rearrangement links TRBV11-2 to TRBJ2-1; tentatively, D is TRBD1 (5 bases). The V gene lost 1 base and the J gene lost 0 bases, with 10 bases spanning the gap. Germline CDR1 is SGHAT and CDR2 is FQNNGV. The CDR3 contains 16 residues. CDR3 in DNA: TGTGCCAGCAGCTTAGGAGCGACAGACTCCTACAATGAGCAGTTCTTC. The encoded protein is CASSLGATDSYNEQFF.

V is TRBV11-2 and J is TRBJ2-7, with 10 bases lining up with TRBD2. Germline trimming cut 4 bases from V and 5 bases from J; bases unmatched to any gene: 20. Germline CDR1 reads SGHAT; CDR2 reads FQNNGV. This CDR3 comprises 19 residues. The CDR3 loop reads CASSSMGGSAGGPENEQYF. The CDR3 DNA follows: TGTGCCAGCAGCTCGATGGGGGGATCAGCGGGAGGGCCAGAAAACGAGCAGTACTTC.

V gene TRBV6-5 combines with J gene TRBJ2-7, with 7 bases fitting TRBD1. CDR1 MNHEY and CDR2 SVGAGI come from the germline V gene. The CDR3 covers 14 residues. The V segment lost 6 bases and the J segment 1 base; nucleotides outside the gene matches: 6. Here the CDR3 reads CASRKQGISYEQYF. CDR3 sequence (DNA): TGTGCCAGCAGGAAACAGGGGATTTCCTACGAGCAGTACTTC.

V is TRBV7-2 and J is TRBJ2-5; D is possibly TRBD1 (6 bases). The CDR3 spans 15 residues. V was pared by 7 bases and J by 7 bases, with 22 bases between. Looked up from germline, CDR1 is SGHTA and CDR2 is FQGNSA. The CDR3 DNA sequence: TGTGCCAGCAACACACGGTTGGGGGCCGGAGGGACCCAGTACTTC. Translation gives CASNTRLGAGGTQYF. The whole variable domain, remainder taken from reference TRBV7-2 and TRBJ2-5, is GAGVSQSPSNKVTEKGKDVELRCDPISGHTALYWYRQSLGQGLEFLIYFQGNSAPDKSGLPSDRFSAERTGGSVSTLTIQRTQQEDSAVYLCASNTRLGAGGTQYFGPGTRLLVL.

CDR3 sequence: CASTRQGVDQPQHF. CDR3 DNA: TGTGCCAGCACCCGACAGGGGGTAGATCAGCCCCAGCATTTT. The V call is TRBV6-6, the J call TRBJ1-5; 9 bases fit TRBD1. The CDR3 is 14 residues long. Trimming took 7 bases from V and 5 from J; bases not matched to a gene: 6. Germline V gene data show CDR1 as MNHNY and CDR2 as SVGAGI (reference sequence).